This T cell receptor beta chain was captured by sequencing in a study of T cells in Graves' hyperthyroidism and ophthalmopathy. The CDR3 covers 15 residues. The V gene lost 4 bases and the J gene lost 0 bases, with 10 bases spanning the gap. Germline V lookup: CDR1 SNHLY, CDR2 FYNNEI. This clonotype was seen repeatedly, ten times or more. What it binds is not known. Subjects with ophthalmopathy showed a Clinical Activity Score no lower than 3, a NOSPECS grade no lower than 4, and a duration shorter than 3 months. Regions amplified from RNA transcripts were the TCR beta CDR3 regions. HTBI primers were employed in a first-round RT-PCR of the TCR CDR3. TCRdb re-called the multiplex PCR reads with MiXCR, one entry per CDR3 protein. Of under 250,000 distinct CDR3 sequences in the sample, about 24% were seen once. Study-level findings and limits: Blood held most thyroid clonotypes expanded above 0.001 frequency.

The sequenced sample consisted of blood. J is TRBJ1-5 and V is TRBV2; D not certain. The clonotype comes from a woman aged 40-49 years with Graves' ophthalmopathy. CDR3 sequence: CASSVVAYSNQPQHF. The CDR3 DNA is TGTGCCAGCAGTGTTGTGGCTTATAGCAATCAGCCCCAGCATTTT.